These 29 T cell receptor beta chains share one sample of origin, sequenced in a study of T-cell reconstitution after alpha-beta-depleted transplantation in children. The TCRbeta library was prepared with unique molecular identifiers. TCRdb fed the PCR reads into MiXCR, producing one record per CDR3 protein. The repertoire has a few hundred thousand distinct CDR3 sequences, 10% to 15% of them found once; the top ten carry around 4.1%. The input for sequencing was PBMCs, taken from the stem cell graft. Receptors originate from a human donor who donated a stem cell graft to a child with Fanconi anemia.

This clonotype occurred a few times. This chain connects TRBV28 to TRBJ1-5; weak D call: TRBD1 (5 bases). CDR1 and CDR2 from the germline V gene are MDHEN and SYDVKM. Trimming took off 2 bases at V and 8 bases at J, with 22 bases between the two ends. The CDR3 runs to 17 residues. The CDR3 sequence is CASSLRRGESGREPQHF. CDR3 coding DNA: TGTGCCAGCAGTTTACGTCGGGGGGAATCTGGTCGGGAGCCCCAGCATTTT. The whole variable domain, remainder taken from reference TRBV28 and TRBJ1-5, is DVKVTQSSRYLVKRTGEKVFLECVQDMDHENMFWYRQDPGLGLRLIYFSYDVKMKEKGDIPEGYSVSREKKERFSLILESASTNQTSMYLCASSLRRGESGREPQHFGDGTRLSIL.

This clonotype was counted between two and nine times. The chain uses TRBV3-1 and TRBJ2-1; D remains ambiguous. Germline V gives CDR1 LGHDT, CDR2 YNNKEL (reference sequence). V lost 4 bases to trimming and J lost 8 bases, with 15 bases between them. CDR3 length: 14 amino acids. The CDR3: CASSPGPPRHEQFF. The CDR3, as DNA: TGTGCCAGCAGCCCCGGTCCGCCCCGGCATGAGCAGTTCTTC.

This chain joins TRBV20-1 and TRBJ1-3; TRBD1 aligns across 10 bases. The CDR3 is 14 residues long. The germline CDR1 and CDR2 sequences are DFQATT and SNEGSKA (reference sequence). V dropped 7 bases and J dropped 2; count of bases not matched to a gene: 5. CDR3 DNA: TGCAGTGGCCGAGACAGGGGGCCTGGAAACACCATATATTTT. Its protein product is CSGRDRGPGNTIYF.

This clonotype was recorded a few times. The V gene is TRBV11-2, the J gene TRBJ2-1, with TRBD2 as a possible D gene (6 bases). The CDR3 has 15 residues. Trimming took 2 bases from V and 5 from J, leaving 13 bases between them. Germline values: CDR1 SGHAT, CDR2 FQNNGV. The CDR3 loop reads CASSLLGGRNNEQFF. The CDR3 nucleotides are TGTGCCAGCAGCTTATTAGGAGGGCGTAACAATGAGCAGTTCTTC.

This clonotype has only a few counts. The chain employs TRBV2 and TRBJ1-1; 8 bases fit TRBD1. The ends lost 3 bases at V and 6 bases at J; junction bases unmatched: 6. From germline, CDR1 is SNHLY and CDR2 FYNNEI. This CDR3 region has 14 residues. The DNA of the CDR3 is TGTGCCAGCAGTGATGAGGACAGGGCGCCTGAAGCTTTCTTT. Protein product: CASSDEDRAPEAFF.

A few counts support this clonotype. The gene calls are TRBV6-1 and TRBJ2-1, with TRBD2 matching over 8 bases. From germline, CDR1 is MNHNS and CDR2 SASEGT. The CDR3 is made up of 15 amino acids. Trimming at V came to 5 bases and at J to 4 bases, leaving 7 bases not matched to a gene. The CDR3 region has the DNA TGTGCCAGCAGTACCGGGGGGGCCATGTACAATGAGCAGTTCTTC. Its protein is CASSTGGAMYNEQFF.

The sample holds a few counts of this clonotype. V is TRBV4-2 and J is TRBJ2-7, with D possibly being TRBD1 or TRBD2 (5 bases each). Per the germline V gene, CDR1 is LGHNA and CDR2 is YNFKEQ. With 3 bases removed from V and 4 bases from J, the gap between germline ends came to 13 bases. The CDR3 loop spans 14 amino acids. CDR3: CASSQGPHLYEQYF. CDR3 nucleotides: TGTGCCAGCAGCCAGGGACCTCACTTATACGAGCAGTACTTC.

In nucleotides, the CDR3 is TGCGCCAGCAGCTTGGGAATGACAGGGACAGACGCCGGGGAGCTGTTTTTT. Residues: CASSLGMTGTDAGELFF. The rearrangement uses TRBV5-1 and TRBJ2-2; TRBD1 aligns across 7 bases. V lost 0 bases to trimming and J lost 6 bases; unmatched junction nucleotides: 11. CDR3 length equals 17 residues. Germline V gene lookup returns CDR1 SGHRS and CDR2 YFSETQ.

V and J are TRBV7-9 and TRBJ2-1; the match to TRBD2 covers 7 bases. CDR3 length: 14 amino acids. With 4 bases clipped from V and 3 bases from J, the junction kept 3 bases outside the gene matches. Germline CDR1 SEHNR, CDR2 FQNEAQ (reference sequence). CDR3 loop: CASSWASGYNEQFF. CDR3 DNA sequence: TGTGCCAGCAGCTGGGCTAGCGGCTACAATGAGCAGTTCTTC.

V and J are TRBV12-3 or TRBV12-4 and TRBJ1-6; D is uncertain. Trimming removed 3 bases from V and 0 bases from J, with 6 bases in between. The CDR3 loop spans 15 amino acids. In nucleotides, the CDR3 is TGTGCCAGCAGTTTTAGTAGCTCCTATAATTCACCCCTCCACTTT. This codes for CASSFSSSYNSPLHF.

The CDR3 sequence is CASSQEGTTEAFF. The DNA for the CDR3 is TGCGCCAGCAGCCAAGAGGGGACAACTGAAGCTTTCTTT. This chain uses TRBV4-3 with TRBJ1-1; the D gene is possibly TRBD1 (6 bases). There are 13 residues in the CDR3. The germline V gene has CDR1 LGHNA and CDR2 YSLEER. Trimming stripped 0 bases from V and 5 bases from J, with 7 bases between.

This clonotype has just a few counts. The rearrangement joins TRBV29-1 to TRBJ1-1; possibly TRBD1 for D (5 bases). CDR3 length equals 12 residues. V lost 7 bases and J 0 bases, leaving 9 bases between the germline ends. Germline assignment: CDR1 SQVTM and CDR2 ANQGSEA. CDR3 nucleotides: TGCAGCGCCGCAGGGTTGAACACTGAAGCTTTCTTT. Protein product: CSAAGLNTEAFF.

There are a few counts of this clonotype. The genes are TRBV29-1 and TRBJ2-7, with D perhaps assigned TRBD1 or TRBD2 (5 bases each). The CDR3 is 15 amino acids. Germline-derived CDR1 and CDR2 are SQVTM and ANQGSEA. V was pared by 6 bases and J by 2 bases, with 20 bases between. CDR3 sequence: CSVALGADITYEQYF. As DNA, the CDR3 is TGCAGCGTGGCCCTCGGGGCAGATATCACCTACGAGCAGTACTTC.

J is TRBJ1-2 and V is TRBV28; D uncertain. V was shortened by 5 bases and J by 4 bases, with 17 bases between the two germline ends. The CDR3 totals 15 residues. Germline values: CDR1 MDHEN, CDR2 SYDVKM. The CDR3 DNA reads TGTGCCAGCAGTGCTACCCCGGGAGCCTTCTATGGCTACACCTTC. This codes for CASSATPGAFYGYTF.

This sequence joins TRBV2 and TRBJ2-2, with TRBD2 matching over 8 bases. V was pared by 6 bases and J by 4 bases, with 7 bases of the junction left unmatched. This CDR3 is 15 amino acids long. Per the germline V gene, CDR1 is SNHLY and CDR2 is FYNNEI. CDR3 sequence (DNA): TGTGCCAGCAGACGAGCGGGAGTAAGCACCGGGGAGCTGTTTTTT. Amino acid sequence: CASRRAGVSTGELFF.

This clonotype was seen a few times. The V gene is TRBV3-1, the J gene TRBJ1-5; maybe TRBD1 (5 bases). Trimming left V 3 bases short and J 7 bases short, with 13 bases between. There are 14 residues in the CDR3. Germline V gene sequence: CDR1 LGHDT, CDR2 YNNKEL (reference sequence). The CDR3 is CASSQVPGGQPQHF. CDR3 nucleotide sequence: TGTGCCAGCAGCCAGGTCCCGGGGGGGCAGCCCCAGCATTTT.

This clonotype has ten or more counts. J is TRBJ2-3 and V is TRBV7-3, with D hard to call. With 6 bases removed from V and 6 bases from J, the gap between germline ends came to 13 bases. Germline lookup yields CDR1 SGHTA and CDR2 FQGTGA. The CDR3 runs to 13 residues. CDR3 amino acids: CASSRLVGDTQYF. CDR3 in DNA: TGTGCCAGCAGTCGCCTCGTTGGGGATACGCAGTATTTT.

This clonotype occurred a few times. The chain has TRBV7-2 and TRBJ2-1; D perhaps matches TRBD2 (8 bases). The CDR3 totals 14 residues. Germline CDR1 and CDR2: SGHTA and FQGNSA. V lost 2 bases and J lost 8, with 13 bases in between. CDR3 amino acids: CASSLREGAYEQFF. CDR3 bases: TGTGCCAGCAGCTTACGGGAGGGGGCGTATGAGCAGTTCTTC. The full variable domain, its missing parts supplied by reference TRBV7-2 and TRBJ2-1, is GAGVSQSPSNKVTEKGKDVELRCDPISGHTALYWYRQSLGQGLEFLIYFQGNSAPDKSGLPSDRFSAERTGGSVSTLTIQRTQQEDSAVYLCASSLREGAYEQFFGPGTRLTVL.

This clonotype was recorded at least ten times. V is TRBV18 and J is TRBJ1-5; D call uncertain. The V gene's germline CDR1 is KGHSH and CDR2 LQKENI. This CDR3 contains 12 residues. With 8 bases removed from V and 1 base from J, the gap between germline ends came to 6 bases. The CDR3, as DNA: TGTGCCAGCGGTAGCAGCAATCAGCCCCAGCATTTT. This encodes CASGSSNQPQHF.

This clonotype was seen repeatedly, ten times or more. The chain is built from TRBV7-9 and TRBJ2-1; 10 bases fit TRBD1. CDR1 is SEHNR and CDR2 is FQNEAQ in the germline V gene (reference sequence). The CDR3 length is 14 residues. Unmatched junction bases numbered 4, after V lost 3 bases and J lost 8 bases. The CDR3 region has the DNA TGTGCCAGCAGCTTGACAGGGGGCGAGGATGAGCAGTTCTTC. It yields the protein CASSLTGGEDEQFF.

This clonotype has only a few counts. The rearrangement joins TRBV10-3 to TRBJ1-2; maybe TRBD1 (5 bases). This CDR3 region has 14 residues. Between the trimmed V and J ends, which lost 10 bases and 8 bases, there was a span of 23 bases. Per the germline V gene, CDR1 is ENHRY and CDR2 is SYGVKD. The CDR3 region has the DNA TGTGCCACCGTTATAAACCCAGGGAGAGGAGGCTACACCTTC. As protein: CATVINPGRGGYTF.

This clonotype was counted a few times. V and J are TRBV3-1 and TRBJ1-2; 7 nucleotides line up with TRBD1. V dropped 5 bases and J dropped 4; count of bases not matched to a gene: 7. Germline V CDR1 and CDR2: LGHDT, YNNKEL (reference sequence). The CDR3 covers 14 residues. The CDR3 DNA follows: TGTGCCAGCAGCGTGCGGGGACAGCTCTATGGCTACACCTTC. It specifies CASSVRGQLYGYTF.

This clonotype was counted a few times. The chain links TRBV3-1 to TRBJ1-1; D remains unclear. V lost 1 base, J lost 8 bases, and 11 bases lay in between. This CDR3 contains 13 residues. Germline CDR1 is LGHDT and CDR2 is YNNKEL (reference sequence). CDR3 DNA: TGTGCCAGCAGCCAAGGCCCGGGTCCCGAAGCTTTCTTT. Residues: CASSQGPGPEAFF. Looking up the rest from reference TRBV3-1 and TRBJ1-1 gives the full variable domain: DTAVSQTPKYLVTQMGNDKSIKCEQNLGHDTMYWYKQDSKKFLKIMFSYNNKELIINETVPNRFSPKSPDKAHLNLHINSLELGDSAVYFCASSQGPGPEAFFGQGTRLTVV.

This chain uses TRBV5-6 with TRBJ1-1; D is unclear. The CDR3 covers 12 residues. V lost 4 bases and J 5 bases, leaving 9 bases between the germline ends. Germline CDR1 reads SGHDT; CDR2 reads YYEEEE. CDR3 in amino acids: CASSDSRTEAFF. CDR3 nucleotides: TGTGCCAGCAGCGACTCTCGGACTGAAGCTTTCTTT.

This clonotype was detected a few times. V and J are TRBV2 and TRBJ1-5; 7 nucleotides align to TRBD1. Germline V gives CDR1 SNHLY, CDR2 FYNNEI. The CDR3 runs 14 residues. V shed 5 bases and J 5 bases; nucleotides not matched to a gene: 6. CDR3 in DNA: TGTGCCAGCAGTCTACAGGGGATGGATCAGCCCCAGCATTTT. Translated, it gives CASSLQGMDQPQHF.

This clonotype was detected only a few times. The chain uses TRBV4-3 and TRBJ2-2, with a tentative D call TRBD2 (6 bases). Germline CDR1 and CDR2: LGHNA and YSLEER. V was trimmed by 1 base and J by 4 bases, leaving 10 bases between them. CDR3 length equals 15 residues. In DNA, the CDR3 is TGCGCCAGCAGCCAAGTGCGGGGTGGCACCGGGGAGCTGTTTTTT. Translating gives CASSQVRGGTGELFF.

This clonotype appeared many times. The V call is TRBV6-2 or TRBV6-3, the J call TRBJ2-1, with TRBD1 as a possible D gene (6 bases). The CDR3 runs to 16 residues. V was pared by 0 bases and J by 4 bases, with 13 bases between. CDR1 and CDR2 from the germline V gene are MNHEY and SVGEGT. The CDR3 is CASSYSRNRDYNEQFF. The CDR3 DNA reads as TGTGCCAGCAGTTACTCAAGGAACAGGGATTACAATGAGCAGTTCTTC.

This sequence joins TRBV27 and TRBJ1-5, with 8 positions matching TRBD1. Germline V gene data show CDR1 as MNHEY and CDR2 as SMNVEV (reference sequence). V lost 0 bases and J lost 2; bases outside the gene matches: 3. This CDR3 contains 16 residues. The CDR3 DNA sequence: TGTGCCAGCAGTTTATCGACAGGGGAGGGCAATCAGCCCCAGCATTTT. Its translation: CASSLSTGEGNQPQHF.

The chain combines TRBV4-1 with TRBJ2-1; a weak D match, TRBD1 (5 bases). V lost 5 bases to trimming and J lost 1 base, with 6 bases between them. Germline CDR1 and CDR2: MGHRA and YSYEKL. The CDR3 sequence is 13 residues long. The DNA of the CDR3 is TGCGCCAGCAGCGGGGCATCCTACAATGAGCAGTTCTTC. It yields the protein CASSGASYNEQFF.